These T cell receptor beta chains were read from a single sample in a study of T cell repertoires in aging, cancer and after chemotherapy. TCRdb re-derived calls from the multiplex PCR reads in MiXCR, one entry per CDR3 protein. The data show some 4,300 distinct CDR3 sequences, under 35% seen once. Sequenced material: blood. These receptors all come from a human donor with a blood cancer. CDR3s include the opening cysteine and the closing phenylalanine or tryptophan. The D gene is left open where the match is weak. Size values are once, few and many counts, or a class for expanded clones, and some rows have none.

v_call	j_call	d_call	clone_size	cdr3_nt	cdr3_aa
TRBV7-3	TRBJ2-2	TRBD1	-	TGTGCCAGCAGCTTAAGACAGGGAAACACCGGGGAGCTGTTTTTT	CASSLRQGNTGELFF
TRBV27	TRBJ1-2	-	-	TGTGCCAGCAGTTTAGCAGGCCATAACTATGGCTACACCTTC	CASSLAGHNYGYTF
TRBV14	TRBJ2-7	-	-	TGTGCCAGCAGCCAGTATTACGAGCAGTACTTC	CASSQYYEQYF
TRBV7-9	TRBJ1-1	-	-	TGTGCCAGCAGCTTAGGGGAGAACACTGAAGCTTTCTTT	CASSLGENTEAFF
TRBV7-9	TRBJ2-2	TRBD2	few	TGTGCCAGCAGCTTAGGAGCGGGAGTGGTAGGGGAGCTGTTTTTT	CASSLGAGVVGELFF
TRBV7-2	TRBJ2-7	-	-	TGTGCCAGCAGCTCAAGGGGGGGTTTCCAGGACGAGCAGTACTTC	CASSSRGGFQDEQYF
TRBV20-1	TRBJ2-7	TRBD2	once	TGCAGTGCTTTGCTGGCTAGCGGAAGATACGAGCAGTACTTC	CSALLASGRYEQYF
TRBV24-1	TRBJ2-1	TRBD2	-	TGTGCCACCAGGGGGGGGAGGGATGAGCAGTTCTTC	CATRGGRDEQFF
TRBV6-5	TRBJ1-1	-	-	TGTGCCAGCAGTTACGGGGGGGGGCTGAACACTGAAGCTTTCTTT	CASSYGGGLNTEAFF
TRBV11-2	TRBJ2-3	-	-	TGTGCCTCACGGGGTGGTGACACAGATACGCAGTATTTT	CASRGGDTDTQYF
TRBV7-9	TRBJ2-5	TRBD2	-	TGTGCCAGCGGACTAGCGGGACCAGGAGAGACCGAGTACTTC	CASGLAGPGETEYF
TRBV7-9	TRBJ2-5	-	medium-sized	TGTGCCAGCAGCCCGCTGACTGACGGGCTAGAGACCCAGTACTTC	CASSPLTDGLETQYF
TRBV7-2	TRBJ2-7	-	-	TGTGCCAGCAGCTCCGGGACAAGCTACGAGCAGTACTTC	CASSSGTSYEQYF
TRBV11-1	TRBJ2-2	TRBD2	-	TGTGCCAGCAGCCCCGCCGGGAGGGCCGGGGAGCTGTTTTTT	CASSPAGRAGELFF
TRBV18	TRBJ1-2	-	few	TGTGCCAGCTCACCCCTCCGGACAGCCGATGGCTACACCTTC	CASSPLRTADGYTF
TRBV7-6	TRBJ2-3	TRBD2	medium-sized	TGTGCCAGCAGCTTAGGAGTAGCGGGAGGGCCAGATACGCAGTATTTT	CASSLGVAGGPDTQYF
TRBV29-1	TRBJ1-1	-	few	TGCAGCGCAGGACTGACGAACACTGAAGCTTTCTTT	CSAGLTNTEAFF
TRBV27	TRBJ2-7	-	few	TGTGCCAGCAGTTCCGCCGCCTACGAGCAGTACTTC	CASSSAAYEQYF
TRBV5-1	TRBJ1-1	-	few	TGCGCCAGCAGGTCTACAGGGCTGAACACTGAAGCTTTCTTT	CASRSTGLNTEAFF
TRBV12-3/TRBV12-4	TRBJ2-5	-	few	TGTGCCAGCAGTTTTGCCCGGACCCAGTACTTC	CASSFARTQYF
TRBV30	TRBJ2-7	-	few	TGTGCCTGGAGTGTACTGAAGGTATTACCGGGGGAGCAGTACTTC	CAWSVLKVLPGEQYF
TRBV10-3	TRBJ2-1	TRBD2	once	TGTGCCATCAGTGCGGGACTAGCGGGCTACAATGAGCAGTTCTTC	CAISAGLAGYNEQFF
TRBV27	TRBJ2-5	TRBD1	-	TGTGCCAGCAGTCCTAAACCGCGAACAGGGGGCGTAAGGGAGACCCAGTACTTC	CASSPKPRTGGVRETQYF
TRBV28	TRBJ1-2	-	few	TGTGCCAGCAGCAGAGAACAGAACGGCTACACCTTC	CASSREQNGYTF
TRBV19	TRBJ2-5	-	few	TGTGCCAGTTCAAGACTAGTCACCATACGTGGGGAGACCCAGTACTTC	CASSRLVTIRGETQYF
TRBV10-3	TRBJ2-3	TRBD2	-	TGTGCCACCCTCAACAGCGGGGGCGCAGATACGCAGTATTTT	CATLNSGGADTQYF
TRBV10-3	TRBJ2-3	-	few	TGTGCCATCGGGGCAGTTGGGGGCCATACGCAGTATTTT	CAIGAVGGHTQYF
TRBV2	TRBJ2-3	TRBD2	-	TGTGCCAGCAGTCCTCGTGGTAGCGGGGCCACAGATACGCAGTATTTT	CASSPRGSGATDTQYF
TRBV6-1	TRBJ1-2	-	few	TGTGCCAGCAGAAAGGACCGATCTTATGGCTACACCTTC	CASRKDRSYGYTF
TRBV15	TRBJ2-4	TRBD2	-	TGTGCCACCAGCAGAGGGGGGGGGAACAAAAACATTCAGTACTTC	CATSRGGGNKNIQYF
TRBV11-2	TRBJ2-2	-	-	TGTGCCAGCAGCCCCCCGGGGCCGAACACCGGGGAGCTGTTTTTT	CASSPPGPNTGELFF
TRBV19	TRBJ2-3	-	medium-sized	TGTGCCAGTAGCTTCCAGGGAGATACGCAGTATTTT	CASSFQGDTQYF
TRBV5-5	TRBJ1-4	-	-	TGTGCCAGCAGCTCCTTTCCCCCAGAGGGAGGCGAAAAACTGTTTTTT	CASSSFPPEGGEKLFF
TRBV19	TRBJ2-2	-	medium-sized	TGTGCCAGTAGTGTACCAACCGGGGAGCTGTTTTTT	CASSVPTGELFF
TRBV5-4	TRBJ2-2	TRBD2	-	TGTGCCAGCAGCTTGAACATACTAGCGGGACAAAACACCGGGGAGCTGTTTTTT	CASSLNILAGQNTGELFF
TRBV5-1	TRBJ2-1	TRBD1	medium-sized	TGCGCCAGCAGCTTGGGGGACAGCCCTTCCTACAATGAGCAGTTCTTC	CASSLGDSPSYNEQFF
TRBV7-2	TRBJ2-1	-	few	TGTGCCAGCAGCAAACAACGGGACTACAATGAGCAGTTCTTC	CASSKQRDYNEQFF
TRBV19	TRBJ2-5	-	-	TGTGCCAGTAGTTTGGGGGTGCGGAGGGAGACCCAGTACTTC	CASSLGVRRETQYF
TRBV5-3	TRBJ2-5	TRBD2	-	TGTGCCACGGGCCTGGCTAGCGGGAGTCTGGCGTGCCAAGAGACCCAGTACTTC	CATGLASGSLACQETQYF
TRBV6-2/TRBV6-3	TRBJ2-7	TRBD1	-	TGTGCCAGCAGTTGGCCCCAAGACAGGGCAACCTACGAGCAGTACTTC	CASSWPQDRATYEQYF
TRBV27	TRBJ1-4	-	-	TGTGCCAGCAGTCGTATATCTCCCCACAAGGGGCCGAATGAAAAACTGTTTTTT	CASSRISPHKGPNEKLFF
TRBV7-6	TRBJ1-1	TRBD1	-	TGTGCCAGCAGCTTCCGGACAGGGGGCAACACTGAAGCTTTCTTT	CASSFRTGGNTEAFF
TRBV27	TRBJ2-1	-	few	TGTGCCAGCAGTCACCCACCAGGGTATGAGCAGTTCTTC	CASSHPPGYEQFF
TRBV7-9	TRBJ2-7	TRBD1	-	TGTGCCAGCAGCCCGGGACAGGGGATCTACGAGCAGTACTTC	CASSPGQGIYEQYF
TRBV10-3	TRBJ2-1	-	-	TGTGCCATCGGAGACCCAGGGGCTGAGCAGTTCTTC	CAIGDPGAEQFF
TRBV5-1	TRBJ2-6	-	-	TGTGCCAGCAGCGCCCCCCTGACGCCGATCTCTGGGGCCAACGTCCTGACTTTC	CASSAPLTPISGANVLTF
TRBV20-1	TRBJ2-3	-	-	TGCAGTGCTAGACCCGCAGGGGGGGCGGCAGATACGCAGTATTTT	CSARPAGGAADTQYF
TRBV27	TRBJ2-5	TRBD2	-	TGTGCCAGCAGTTTACCTAGCGGGAACAACCAAGAGACCCAGTACTTC	CASSLPSGNNQETQYF
TRBV25-1	TRBJ2-1	TRBD1	-	TGTGCCAGCAGGGAGCGGGACAGGGGTGAGCAGTTCTTC	CASRERDRGEQFF
TRBV10-3	TRBJ1-5	-	few	TGTGCCACCGCGTGGGGGGGGAGCAATCAGCCCCAGCATTTT	CATAWGGSNQPQHF